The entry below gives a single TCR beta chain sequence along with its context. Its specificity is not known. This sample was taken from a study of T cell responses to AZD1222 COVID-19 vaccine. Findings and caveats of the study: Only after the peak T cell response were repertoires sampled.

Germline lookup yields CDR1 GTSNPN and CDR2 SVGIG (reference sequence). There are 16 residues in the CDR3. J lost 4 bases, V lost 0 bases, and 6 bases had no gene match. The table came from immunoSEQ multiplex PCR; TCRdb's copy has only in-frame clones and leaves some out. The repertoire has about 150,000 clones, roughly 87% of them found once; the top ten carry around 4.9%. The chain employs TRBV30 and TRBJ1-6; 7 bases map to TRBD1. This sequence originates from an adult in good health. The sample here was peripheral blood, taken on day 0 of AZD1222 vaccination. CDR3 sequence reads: CAWSVYRGTYNSPLHF. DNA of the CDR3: TGTGCCTGGAGTGTATACAGGGGAACATATAATTCACCCCTCCACTTT.